What follows is one TCR beta chain and its context. J was trimmed by 1 base and V by 4 bases; bases with no gene match: 4. The CDR3 runs 15 residues. The V gene's germline CDR1 is LGHNA and CDR2 YSLEER. The record originates from a study of cytomegalovirus exposure and HLA in healthy donors. With 60 Vbeta and 13 Jbeta primers, the PCR was carried out. Assay: immunoSEQ multiplex PCR; the TCRdb copy retains only in-frame clones and omits some. The table records some 70,000 clones, approximately 60% of them present only once. The sequence derives from a woman between 45 and 60 years old in good health and CMV-seronegative. V gene TRBV4-3 combines with J gene TRBJ1-1, with TRBD1 identical over 9 bases. The sample comprised PBMCs. The CDR3 DNA is TGCGCCAGCAGCCCGATGACAGGGGGGAACACTGAAGCTTTCTTT. Translated, it gives CASSPMTGGNTEAFF.